This T cell receptor (beta chain) was captured by sequencing in a study of blood T cell repertoires in COVID-19. Profiled with immunoSEQ multiplex PCR; TCRdb holds only in-frame clones, not every one. The repertoire consists of about 370,000 clones, with approximately 89% occurring once and the leading ten covering 10%. The V and J ends lost 3 bases and 6 bases, in that order; junction bases with no gene match: 7. This CDR3 comprises 15 residues. Germline values: CDR1 MRHNA, CDR2 SNTAGT. This clone was picked up many times. Material for sequencing was peripheral blood. The clonotype originates from a woman aged 25 to 45 with COVID-19, enrolled during active disease. The chain joins TRBV6-4 to TRBJ2-3, with 9 nucleotides matching TRBD2. The CDR3 coding sequence is TGTGCCAGCAGTGAGACAGCGGGAGGTACTGATACGCAGTATTTT. Residues: CASSETAGGTDTQYF.